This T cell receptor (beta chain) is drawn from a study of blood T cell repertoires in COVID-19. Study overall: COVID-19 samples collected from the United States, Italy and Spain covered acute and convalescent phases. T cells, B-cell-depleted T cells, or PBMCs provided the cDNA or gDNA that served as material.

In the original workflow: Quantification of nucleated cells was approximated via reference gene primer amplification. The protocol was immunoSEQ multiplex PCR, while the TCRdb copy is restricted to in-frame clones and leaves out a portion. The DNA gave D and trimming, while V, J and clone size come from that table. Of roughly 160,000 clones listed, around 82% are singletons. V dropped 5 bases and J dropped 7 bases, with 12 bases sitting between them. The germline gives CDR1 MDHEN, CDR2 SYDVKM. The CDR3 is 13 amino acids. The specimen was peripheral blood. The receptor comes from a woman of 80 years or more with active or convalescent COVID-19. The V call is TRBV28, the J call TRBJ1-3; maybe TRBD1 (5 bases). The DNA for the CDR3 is TGTGCCAGCAGTCCTGGACATCGGAACACCATATATTTT. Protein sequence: CASSPGHRNTIYF.